These 27 T cell receptor beta chains were all obtained from the same sample, sequenced in a study of shared clonotypes between healthy human individuals (dated by TCRdb to about 2020). Library prep was done by the immunoSEQ multiplex PCR assay. Imported from immuneACCESS, the table was reduced by TCRdb to in-frame sequences with V and J called. These copies leave out some clones; in studies compared against another copy, an unresolved V gene accounts for under half, and the cause of the remainder is not known. This sample holds about 2.4 million clones; over 85% were observed only once. The ten most abundant clones make up 0.35% to 0.45% of the sample. Sequencing used naive CD4+ T cells from PBMCs. The cell subset or site label, read with the paper, signifies: CD45RA+ positively selected. These receptors were obtained from a young man in good health. Some clones in this sample may be carry-over from other donors' samples.

This clone has just one count. V is TRBV20-1 and J is TRBJ2-7; tentatively, D is TRBD1 or TRBD2 (5 bases each). Per the germline V gene, CDR1 is DFQATT and CDR2 is SNEGSKA (reference sequence). The CDR3 contains 11 residues. V lost 1 base to trimming and J lost 9 bases, with 10 bases between them. The CDR3 spells CSARALGTQYF. CDR3 DNA: TGCAGTGCTAGAGCCCTTGGGACGCAGTACTTC.

This clone was recorded only once. At the DNA level, this CDR3 is encoded by other sequences in the same sample as well. The chain links TRBV9 to TRBJ2-1; 7 nucleotides align to TRBD2. The CDR3 has 14 amino acids. Looked up from germline, CDR1 is SGDLS and CDR2 is YYNGEE. Unmatched junction bases numbered 1, after V lost 3 bases and J lost 1 base. The DNA for the CDR3 is TGTGCCAGCAGCGCTAGCGGTTCCTACAATGAGCAGTTCTTC. It yields the protein CASSASGSYNEQFF.

A single count supports this clone. The chain carries TRBV5-1 and TRBJ2-2, with D perhaps given as TRBD1 or TRBD2 (5 bases each). Between the trimmed V and J ends, which lost 1 base and 5 bases, there was a span of 15 bases. The germline V gene has CDR1 SGHRS and CDR2 YFSETQ. This CDR3 spans 16 amino acids. The CDR3 region has the DNA TGCGCCAGCAGCTTGATGGTGTCTGGGGGTACCGGGGAGCTGTTTTTT. Protein product: CASSLMVSGGTGELFF.

This clone was observed once. The genes are TRBV30 and TRBJ2-1; the match to TRBD2 covers 7 bases. Losses at the gene ends were 5 bases for V and 3 bases for J; bases not matched to a gene: 10. The CDR3 extends over 15 amino acids. Per germline, CDR1 GTSNPN and CDR2 SVGIG (reference sequence). CDR3: CAWAQGGSLYNEQFF. The CDR3 bases are TGTGCCTGGGCTCAGGGAGGGTCCCTCTACAATGAGCAGTTCTTC.

This clone was seen just once. The V gene is TRBV30, the J gene TRBJ2-1; TRBD2 is a possible D gene (6 bases). This CDR3 contains 15 residues. V lost 0 bases, J lost 6 bases, and 15 bases lay in between. Germline V CDR1 and CDR2: GTSNPN, SVGIG (reference sequence). As DNA, the CDR3 is TGTGCCTGGAGTGTAATTCCGGGAGTGGGCAATGAGCAGTTCTTC. As protein: CAWSVIPGVGNEQFF.

To note about this clone: The junction and the germline gene differ at one end; a read error may be behind it. The J gene is TRBJ2-2, the V gene TRBV5-8; D possibly corresponds to TRBD2 (6 bases). The CDR3 loop spans 15 amino acids. Germline-derived CDR1 and CDR2 are SGHTS and YDEGEE. In DNA, the CDR3 is TGTGCCAGCAGATTGGCGGGACTTTTCACCGGGGAGCTGTTTTTT. Translation: CASRLAGLFTGELFF. The variable domain in full, completed from reference TRBV5-8 and TRBJ2-2, reads EAGVTQSPTHLIKTRGQQATLRCSPISGHTSVYWYQQALGLGLQFLLWYDEGEERNRGNFPPRFSGRQFPNYSSELNVNALELEDSALYLCASRLAGLFTGELFFGEGSRLTVL.

This clone was detected only a few times. The sample holds other DNA sequences that translate to the same CDR3. The V and J genes are TRBV5-1 and TRBJ2-5; a possible D gene is TRBD1 (5 bases). Per germline, CDR1 SGHRS and CDR2 YFSETQ. V was cut by 0 bases and J by 4 bases, with 7 bases left in between. CDR3 length equals 13 residues. The CDR3 DNA reads TGCGCCAGCAGCTTGGTGGGGCGAGAGACCCAGTACTTC. Translated, it gives CASSLVGRETQYF.

V usage is TRBV11-2 and J usage is TRBJ2-2; D not resolved. Germline loops: CDR1 SGHAT, CDR2 FQNNGV. V was trimmed by 0 bases and J by 7 bases, leaving 12 bases between them. The CDR3 is made up of 15 amino acids. For the CDR3, the DNA is TGTGCCAGCAGCTTAGAATTAGTGGTTTACGGGGAGCTGTTTTTT. Protein product: CASSLELVVYGELFF.

This clone is a singleton in its sample. The chain employs TRBV4-1 and TRBJ2-7, with D perhaps matching TRBD1 or TRBD2 (5 bases each). The CDR3 length is 21 residues. Germline V gene lookup returns CDR1 MGHRA and CDR2 YSYEKL. V was shortened by 0 bases and J by 6 bases, with 33 bases between the two germline ends. The CDR3 sequence: CASSQDLLGPTWGSKVGEQYF. CDR3 nucleotides: TGCGCCAGCAGCCAAGATCTTCTCGGACCTACCTGGGGGAGTAAAGTAGGCGAGCAGTACTTC.

J is TRBJ2-7 and V is TRBV5-1; 11 bases match TRBD1. The J segment lost 5 bases and the V segment lost 3 bases, leaving 7 bases of the junction unmatched. There are 15 residues in the CDR3. Germline CDR1 and CDR2: SGHRS and YFSETQ. In DNA, the CDR3 is TGCGCCAGCAGCTCGGTTGGACAGGGGGCTGACGAGCAGTACTTC. Encoded protein: CASSSVGQGADEQYF.

The CDR3 protein is CASRSTREYEKLFF. In DNA, the CDR3 is TGTGCCAGCAGGAGCACTCGGGAATATGAAAAACTGTTTTTT. The chain combines TRBV6-5 with TRBJ1-4, with D uncertain. Trimming took off 6 bases at V and 6 bases at J, with 14 bases between the two ends. The CDR3 loop spans 14 amino acids. Germline CDR1 is MNHEY and CDR2 is SVGAGI.

To note about this clone: The same CDR3 can be traced to other DNA sequences in this sample. The chain links TRBV18 to TRBJ2-7, with D hard to call. The CDR3 covers 16 residues. CDR1 is KGHSH and CDR2 is LQKENI in the germline V gene. V lost 0 bases and J 0 bases, leaving 12 bases between the germline ends. The DNA of the CDR3 is TGTGCCAGCTCACCACCGCTACCGGGCAGCTCCTACGAGCAGTACTTC. Its translation is CASSPPLPGSSYEQYF.

This clone has only one observation. The CDR3 region has the DNA TGCGCCAGCAGCCTAAACGCCTCCCCGGGACAGGGGCAAGAGACCCAGTACTTC. Protein: CASSLNASPGQGQETQYF. This rearrangement joins TRBV5-1 to TRBJ2-5, with 10 bases matching TRBD1. J lost 2 bases, V lost 4 bases, and 14 bases had no gene match. This CDR3 spans 18 amino acids. The germline V gene has CDR1 SGHRS and CDR2 YFSETQ.

The V gene is TRBV28, the J gene TRBJ2-7; possibly TRBD1 for D (7 bases). The V end was cut by 7 bases, the J end by 0 bases, with 19 bases between. Germline CDR1 MDHEN, CDR2 SYDVKM. The CDR3 extends over 16 amino acids. The CDR3 loop is CASTSGGSPYSYEQYF. In DNA, the CDR3 is TGTGCCAGCACCTCAGGGGGGTCACCATACTCCTACGAGCAGTACTTC. The full variable domain, in which reference TRBV28 and TRBJ2-7 provide the parts outside the CDR3, is DVKVTQSSRYLVKRTGEKVFLECVQDMDHENMFWYRQDPGLGLRLIYFSYDVKMKEKGDIPEGYSVSREKKERFSLILESASTNQTSMYLCASTSGGSPYSYEQYFGPGTRLTVT.

The V and J genes are TRBV28 and TRBJ1-3, with a weak D call TRBD1 (6 bases). Looked up from germline, CDR1 is MDHEN and CDR2 is SYDVKM. The CDR3 runs 16 residues. The V gene lost 7 bases and the J gene lost 0 bases, with 16 bases spanning the gap. The CDR3 DNA sequence: TGTGCCAGCAATCAGGGGATTAGATTCTCTGGAAACACCATATATTTT. Encoded protein: CASNQGIRFSGNTIYF.

This rearrangement joins TRBV29-1 to TRBJ2-7; possibly TRBD2 for D (6 bases). The CDR3 spans 15 residues. The germline V and J ends were trimmed by 3 bases and 6 bases, with 21 bases remaining between them. Germline V lookup: CDR1 SQVTM, CDR2 ANQGSEA. This chain's CDR3 is CSVEVLARGGIEQYF. In DNA form, the CDR3 reads TGCAGCGTTGAGGTGCTAGCGCGGGGAGGCATCGAGCAGTACTTC.

The chain combines TRBV30 with TRBJ2-1; D is unresolved. Looked up from germline, CDR1 is GTSNPN and CDR2 is SVGIG (reference sequence). This CDR3 has 15 amino acids. Deletions cut 0 bases from V and 1 base from J, with 10 bases between. For the CDR3, the DNA is TGTGCCTGGAGTGTACTGTCAATTTCCTACAATGAGCAGTTCTTC. Translated: CAWSVLSISYNEQFF.

The chain recombines TRBV28 with TRBJ1-5; D unclear. Germline V gene lookup returns CDR1 MDHEN and CDR2 SYDVKM. The germline V and J ends were trimmed by 6 bases and 0 bases, with 9 bases remaining between them. CDR3 size: 14 residues. CDR3 residues: CASRGGYSNQPQHF. The CDR3 nucleotides read TGTGCCAGCAGGGGTGGGTATAGCAATCAGCCCCAGCATTTT.

This chain links TRBV2 with TRBJ1-2, with 10 bases fitting TRBD1. Germline V gene lookup returns CDR1 SNHLY and CDR2 FYNNEI. J lost 1 base, V lost 6 bases, and 2 bases had no gene match. The CDR3 covers 14 residues. Here the CDR3 DNA reads TGTGCCAGCAGAAGGACAGGGGGTAACTATGGCTACACCTTC. Amino acids: CASRRTGGNYGYTF.

This clone was picked up one time. V gene TRBV19 combines with J gene TRBJ2-5, with D perhaps TRBD1 (7 bases). The germline CDR1 and CDR2 sequences are LNHDA and SQIVND (reference sequence). V was clipped by 8 bases and J by 5 bases, with 12 bases between them. The CDR3 loop spans 12 amino acids. CDR3 region: CASGGTAETQYF. In nucleotides, the CDR3 is TGTGCCAGTGGGGGGACAGCGGAGACCCAGTACTTC.

The chain uses TRBV19 and TRBJ2-7, with a tentative D call TRBD2 (6 bases). The V end lost 6 bases, the J end lost 4 bases, and 16 bases lay between the germline ends. This CDR3 has 14 residues. Germline V gene data show CDR1 as LNHDA and CDR2 as SQIVND (reference sequence). The CDR3 region is CASRSSGAAYEQYF. CDR3 nucleotides: TGTGCCAGTAGAAGTAGCGGTGCCGCTTACGAGCAGTACTTC.

As for this clone: Mismatch with germline at one junction end may stem from a read error. The rearrangement links TRBV27 to TRBJ2-5; 8 bases agree with TRBD1. The CDR3 has 12 amino acids. Germline-derived CDR1 and CDR2 are MNHEY and SMNVEV (reference sequence). DNA of the CDR3: TGTGCCACCTGGCAGGACAGGGTCATTTGGCACTTC. Translating gives CATWQDRVIWHF.

V gene TRBV5-6 combines with J gene TRBJ2-1; TRBD1 matches at 10 bases. There are 19 residues in the CDR3. Per the germline V gene, CDR1 is SGHDT and CDR2 is YYEEEE. V gave up 4 bases and J gave up 4 bases; unmatched junction bases: 17. The CDR3 sequence: CASSPVGQGLQRAYNEQFF. The CDR3 nucleotides read TGTGCCAGCAGCCCAGTGGGACAGGGGCTCCAGCGGGCATACAATGAGCAGTTCTTC.

The V call is TRBV15, the J call TRBJ2-1; no definite D call. Per the germline V gene, CDR1 is LNHNV and CDR2 is YYDKDF (reference sequence). V shed 5 bases and J shed 2 bases, with 13 bases lying between them. CDR3 size: 15 residues. CDR3 bases: TGTGCCACCAGCTATAACAACGCTGCCTACAATGAGCAGTTCTTC. This codes for CATSYNNAAYNEQFF.

The V and J genes are TRBV7-2 and TRBJ2-2, with a possible D match to TRBD1 (6 bases). Germline V gene sequence: CDR1 SGHTA, CDR2 FQGNSA. The CDR3 consists of 16 residues. The V end was cut by 4 bases, the J end by 0 bases, with 12 bases between. The CDR3 loop reads CASSYRTAANTGELFF. DNA of the CDR3: TGTGCCAGCAGCTACCGGACAGCCGCGAACACCGGGGAGCTGTTTTTT.

The chain has TRBV9 and TRBJ1-1; D is unresolved. This CDR3 has 15 residues. Germline loops: CDR1 SGDLS, CDR2 YYNGEE. Trimming shortened V by 2 bases and J by 6 bases, and 17 bases separated the two germline ends. The CDR3 loop is CASSVTIGEYAEAFF. The CDR3, as DNA: TGTGCCAGCAGCGTCACGATCGGGGAATACGCTGAAGCTTTCTTT.

This chain joins TRBV28 and TRBJ2-7, with 8 positions matching TRBD1. Germline V gives CDR1 MDHEN, CDR2 SYDVKM. The CDR3 length is 16 residues. The ends lost 6 bases at V and 1 base at J; junction bases unmatched: 11. CDR3 nucleotide sequence: TGTGCCAGCAGACCAGGACAGGGAAAGGGTTCCTACGAGCAGTACTTC. This gives the protein CASRPGQGKGSYEQYF. Full variable domain (rest looked up from reference TRBV28 and TRBJ2-7): DVKVTQSSRYLVKRTGEKVFLECVQDMDHENMFWYRQDPGLGLRLIYFSYDVKMKEKGDIPEGYSVSREKKERFSLILESASTNQTSMYLCASRPGQGKGSYEQYFGPGTRLTVT.